The 30 T cell receptor beta chains below all came from one sample that was sequenced in a study of blood T cell repertoires in COVID-19. Sequencing was performed with immunoSEQ multiplex PCR; in TCRdb, only in-frame clones are kept and a portion is missing. The table records fewer than 65,000 clones, 75% to 90% of them present only once. Input material: peripheral blood. The receptors were sampled from a human donor in a cohort sampled during active COVID-19.

The V and J genes are TRBV7-9 and TRBJ2-1; possible D gene TRBD2, 7 bases. This CDR3 spans 17 amino acids. Deletions cut 2 bases from V and 7 bases from J, with 21 bases between. Germline lookup yields CDR1 SEHNR and CDR2 FQNEAQ (reference sequence). The CDR3 reads CASSLSSRGALVNEQFF. The CDR3 DNA follows: TGTGCCAGCAGCTTATCCTCTCGGGGGGCCTTAGTTAATGAGCAGTTCTTC.

The rearrangement uses TRBV5-6 and TRBJ2-1; TRBD1 agrees at 8 bases. The CDR3 contains 18 residues. The V gene's germline CDR1 is SGHDT and CDR2 YYEEEE. V trimming: 4 bases; J trimming: 2 bases; junction bases outside the gene matches: 14. The CDR3 is CASSPLKLTGGTYNEQFF. In DNA form, the CDR3 reads TGTGCCAGCAGCCCACTAAAACTCACAGGGGGGACCTACAATGAGCAGTTCTTC.

The J gene is TRBJ2-5, the V gene TRBV4-3; no clear D gene. The CDR3 is made up of 16 amino acids. Germline V gene data show CDR1 as LGHNA and CDR2 as YSLEER. V was clipped by 0 bases and J by 1 base, with 12 bases between them. The CDR3 region is CASSQDTRHGQETQYF. In DNA, the CDR3 is TGCGCCAGCAGCCAAGATACCCGACATGGCCAAGAGACCCAGTACTTC.

This clone appeared a single time. The gene calls are TRBV6-6 and TRBJ1-1, with D possibly TRBD1 on 5 matching bases. CDR1 and CDR2 (germline): MNHNY, SVGAGI (reference sequence). The CDR3 runs to 13 residues. The ends were cut back, 6 bases at V and 3 bases at J, with 11 bases in the middle. CDR3 nucleotide sequence: TGTGCCAGCAGAAAGGAGGGGTACACTGAAGCTTTCTTT. This gives the protein CASRKEGYTEAFF.

The chain carries TRBV7-6 and TRBJ2-3; TRBD2 matches at 16 bases. V lost 6 bases and J lost 2; bases outside the gene matches: 5. The CDR3 has 17 amino acids. Germline V lookup: CDR1 SGHVS, CDR2 FNYEAQ. The CDR3 spells CASRGLAGGLSTDTQYF. The DNA for the CDR3 is TGTGCCAGCAGGGGACTAGCGGGGGGGCTTTCCACAGATACGCAGTATTTT.

The rearrangement links TRBV29-1 to TRBJ1-4; 7 nucleotides align to TRBD1. Looked up from germline, CDR1 is SQVTM and CDR2 is ANQGSEA. The trim removed 7 bases at V and 8 bases at J, leaving 10 bases unmatched. This CDR3 is 13 amino acids long. The CDR3, as DNA: TGCAGCGCTCAAGAAGGACAGGCGGAAAAACTGTTTTTT. As protein: CSAQEGQAEKLFF.

The chain has TRBV27 and TRBJ1-4; 11 bases fit TRBD1. Germline trimming cut 6 bases from V and 7 bases from J; bases unmatched to any gene: 4. This CDR3 has 14 amino acids. Germline V CDR1 and CDR2: MNHEY, SMNVEV (reference sequence). Written as DNA, the CDR3 is TGTGCCAGCAGACGGACAGGGGGCTTTGAAAAACTGTTTTTT. Protein sequence: CASRRTGGFEKLFF.

The genes are TRBV6-6 and TRBJ2-5; D may be TRBD1 (5 bases). Trimming stripped 1 base from V and 1 base from J, with 10 bases between. The CDR3 consists of 15 residues. Germline V lookup: CDR1 MNHNY, CDR2 SVGAGI (reference sequence). CDR3 coding DNA: TGTGCCAGCAGTTACTATACGACAGCCCAAGAGACCCAGTACTTC. Translating gives CASSYYTTAQETQYF.

CDR3 coding DNA: TGTGCCAGCAGTTCCCAGACAGGGCTGACAGATACGCAGTATTTT. It encodes CASSSQTGLTDTQYF. The J gene is TRBJ2-3, the V gene TRBV28; 7 bases are a match to TRBD1. CDR1 and CDR2 from the germline V gene are MDHEN and SYDVKM. J was trimmed by 3 bases and V by 4 bases; bases with no gene match: 7. The CDR3 extends over 15 amino acids. Supplemented by reference TRBV28 and TRBJ2-3, the full variable domain reads DVKVTQSSRYLVKRTGEKVFLECVQDMDHENMFWYRQDPGLGLRLIYFSYDVKMKEKGDIPEGYSVSREKKERFSLILESASTNQTSMYLCASSSQTGLTDTQYFGPGTRLTVL.

This clone was counted a few times. This chain links TRBV19 with TRBJ2-1, with 9 bases that match TRBD1. This CDR3 has 14 amino acids. Trimming at V came to 2 bases and at J to 9 bases, leaving 5 bases not matched to a gene. Germline values: CDR1 LNHDA, CDR2 SQIVND (reference sequence). The CDR3 nucleotides read TGTGCCAGTAGTATAAACAGGGGGCGCGGTGAGCAGTTCTTC. This gives the protein CASSINRGRGEQFF.

The V gene is TRBV6-5, the J gene TRBJ2-3, with no clear D. This CDR3 spans 11 amino acids. The germline V gene has CDR1 MNHEY and CDR2 SVGAGI. V was shortened by 6 bases and J by 4 bases, with 5 bases between the two germline ends. CDR3 bases: TGTGCCAGCAGGTTCGCAGATACGCAGTATTTT. Translated: CASRFADTQYF.

The CDR3 region has the DNA TGTGCCAGCAGCAACCTTGGGAGGTATGGCTACACCTTC. Its translation is CASSNLGRYGYTF. The J gene is TRBJ1-2, the V gene TRBV6-6; no firm D call. Germline CDR1 and CDR2: MNHNY and SVGAGI (reference sequence). CDR3 length equals 13 residues. The germline V and J ends were trimmed by 6 bases and 5 bases, with 13 bases remaining between them.

The chain combines TRBV29-1 with TRBJ1-2; 7 positions agree with TRBD1. J lost 4 bases, V lost 7 bases, and 6 bases had no gene match. The CDR3 has 12 amino acids. The germline V gene has CDR1 SQVTM and CDR2 ANQGSEA. The CDR3 bases are TGCAGCGCTAAGGGGGCAGGCTATGGCTACACCTTC. Its protein is CSAKGAGYGYTF.

V is TRBV7-2 and J is TRBJ2-3; D not resolved. From germline, CDR1 is SGHTA and CDR2 FQGNSA. CDR3 size: 12 residues. V was shortened by 4 bases and J by 2 bases, with 4 bases between the two germline ends. As DNA, the CDR3 is TGTGCCAGCAGCTCAGTCACAGATACGCAGTATTTT. Its protein is CASSSVTDTQYF.

The rearrangement uses TRBV27 and TRBJ1-1; the D gene is possibly TRBD1 (5 bases). Trimming left V 5 bases short and J 2 bases short, with 9 bases between. The CDR3 runs 13 residues. Germline V gene data show CDR1 as MNHEY and CDR2 as SMNVEV (reference sequence). CDR3 nucleotide sequence: TGTGCCAGCAGTAACAGGATAAACACTGAAGCTTTCTTT. Translated: CASSNRINTEAFF.

The rearrangement joins TRBV30 to TRBJ1-4, with D perhaps TRBD1 (6 bases). Trimming removed 3 bases from V and 10 bases from J, with 18 bases in between. The CDR3 is 14 amino acids. Germline V CDR1 and CDR2: GTSNPN, SVGIG (reference sequence). The CDR3 DNA follows: TGTGCCTGGAGCGCCCGTCAGGGGAGTGGAAAACTGTTTTTT. This encodes CAWSARQGSGKLFF.

The table lists this clone with a few counts. The CDR3 nucleotides are TGTGCCAGCAGCACCCGACAGTTTTCGAGCTCCTATAATTCACCCCTCCACTTT. Translated, it gives CASSTRQFSSSYNSPLHF. The V gene is TRBV7-2, the J gene TRBJ1-6, with D possibly matching TRBD1 (5 bases). The CDR3 is made up of 18 amino acids. Germline values: CDR1 SGHTA, CDR2 FQGNSA. V lost 5 bases to trimming and J lost 0 bases, with 17 bases between them. Complete variable domain (other parts from reference TRBV7-2 and TRBJ1-6): GAGVSQSPSNKVTEKGKDVELRCDPISGHTALYWYRQSLGQGLEFLIYFQGNSAPDKSGLPSDRFSAERTGGSVSTLTIQRTQQEDSAVYLCASSTRQFSSSYNSPLHFGNGTRLTVT.

V gene TRBV10-1 combines with J gene TRBJ2-7; D may be TRBD1 (6 bases). The germline gives CDR1 WNHNN, CDR2 SYGVQD (reference sequence). There are 14 residues in the CDR3. V dropped 6 bases and J dropped 6 bases, with 18 bases sitting between them. CDR3 sequence reads: CASSRDIAALEQYF. The DNA of the CDR3 is TGCGCCAGCAGCCGGGACATCGCTGCTCTCGAGCAGTACTTC.

The rearrangement joins TRBV5-1 to TRBJ1-2; D gene unclear. This CDR3 is 14 amino acids long. V was trimmed by 0 bases and J by 0 bases, leaving 6 bases between them. CDR1 SGHRS and CDR2 YFSETQ come from the germline V gene. The DNA for the CDR3 is TGCGCCAGCAGCTTGGACCTAGCTAACTATGGCTACACCTTC. Its translation: CASSLDLANYGYTF.

This chain connects TRBV6-2 or TRBV6-3 to TRBJ1-2, with 9 bases aligning to TRBD1. The germline CDR1 and CDR2 sequences are MNHEY and SVGEGT. The CDR3 is 12 residues long. With 5 bases clipped from V and 6 bases from J, the junction kept 1 base outside the gene matches. The CDR3 reads CASSTGGDGYTF. The CDR3 region has the DNA TGTGCCAGCAGTACAGGGGGCGATGGCTACACCTTC.

The rearrangement uses TRBV14 and TRBJ2-2; D is possibly TRBD1 (6 bases). The CDR3 has 14 amino acids. CDR1 is SGHDN, CDR2 FVKESK, per germline. The V and J ends lost 4 bases and 4 bases respectively, with 10 bases between them. CDR3 loop: CASSLQGITGELFF. CDR3 DNA: TGTGCCAGCAGCCTGCAGGGGATCACCGGGGAGCTGTTTTTT.

The rearrangement uses TRBV20-1 and TRBJ2-5; possible D gene TRBD2, 6 bases. V was trimmed by 6 bases and J by 6 bases, leaving 11 bases between them. Per germline, CDR1 DFQATT and CDR2 SNEGSKA (reference sequence). This CDR3 comprises 11 residues. CDR3 sequence (DNA): TGCAGTGCACGGGGGTCGAAGACCCAGTACTTC. It specifies CSARGSKTQYF.

The J gene is TRBJ2-1, the V gene TRBV6-2 or TRBV6-3; the match to TRBD2 covers 13 bases. CDR1 is MNHEY and CDR2 is SVGEGT in the germline V gene. The CDR3 runs 17 residues. The trim removed 0 bases at V and 3 bases at J, leaving 2 bases unmatched. The CDR3 loop is CASSYSGTSGIYNEQFF. CDR3 DNA sequence: TGTGCCAGCAGTTACTCGGGGACTAGCGGGATCTACAATGAGCAGTTCTTC.

The V and J genes are TRBV24-1 and TRBJ2-2; no firm D call. The V gene's germline CDR1 is KGHDR and CDR2 SFDVKD. The ends were cut back, 4 bases at V and 4 bases at J, with 12 bases in the middle. The length of the CDR3 is 15 residues. CDR3 amino acids: CATSDPGSSTGELFF. CDR3 in DNA: TGTGCCACCAGTGACCCCGGGTCTTCCACCGGGGAGCTGTTTTTT.

The count of this clone is one. The chain links TRBV7-9 to TRBJ2-7, with 7 bases matching TRBD1. V trimming: 4 bases; J trimming: 2 bases; junction bases outside the gene matches: 5. CDR1 SEHNR and CDR2 FQNEAQ come from the germline V gene (reference sequence). The CDR3 is 14 residues long. This CDR3 is CASSWGQPAYEQYF. The DNA for the CDR3 is TGTGCCAGCAGCTGGGGACAGCCGGCCTACGAGCAGTACTTC.

The CDR3 loop is CASRIDRSSYEQYF. In DNA form, the CDR3 reads TGTGCCAGCAGAATTGACCGGAGCTCCTACGAGCAGTACTTC. The V gene is TRBV7-2, the J gene TRBJ2-7; no clear D. This CDR3 contains 14 residues. Trimming removed 6 bases at V and 0 bases at J, with 12 bases between. Looked up from germline, CDR1 is SGHTA and CDR2 is FQGNSA.

This chain uses TRBV15 with TRBJ2-4; tentative D call: TRBD2 (6 bases). The germline V gene encodes CDR1 LNHNV and CDR2 YYDKDF (reference sequence). Trimming left V 8 bases short and J 0 bases short, with 14 bases between. The CDR3 contains 15 residues. CDR3 sequence: CATARGTLAKNIQYF. In DNA, the CDR3 is TGTGCCACCGCTCGGGGGACGCTAGCCAAAAACATTCAGTACTTC.

The chain links TRBV6-5 to TRBJ2-1; 8 positions match TRBD2. The CDR3 length is 14 residues. Germline CDR1 MNHEY, CDR2 SVGAGI. Trimming took 9 bases from V and 8 from J; bases not matched to a gene: 12. CDR3 region: CASEPGGGPYEQFF. CDR3 coding DNA: TGTGCCAGTGAACCCGGGGGGGGCCCCTATGAGCAGTTCTTC.

This sequence joins TRBV3-1 (or the pseudogene TRBV3-2) and TRBJ1-4; perhaps TRBD1 as D (6 bases). Germline V gene sequence: CDR1 LGHDT, CDR2 YNNKEL (reference sequence). The CDR3 extends over 16 amino acids. V lost 5 bases and J 5 bases, leaving 18 bases between the germline ends. CDR3 bases: TGTGCCAGCAGCGATGGCCCTACAGGGCTGAATGAAAAACTGTTTTTT. Translation: CASSDGPTGLNEKLFF.

The chain couples TRBV4-1 to TRBJ2-3, with 13 bases that match TRBD2. Germline V gene lookup returns CDR1 MGHRA and CDR2 YSYEKL. This CDR3 spans 17 amino acids. With 0 bases clipped from V and 3 bases from J, the junction kept 3 bases outside the gene matches. CDR3 coding DNA: TGCGCCAGCAGCCAAGAAAGGACTAGCGGGGGAACAGATACGCAGTATTTT. It specifies CASSQERTSGGTDTQYF.